This passage covers 30 T cell receptor beta chains from one sample sequenced in a study of CD8+ T cells in alopecia areata. cDNA prepared by RNA extraction and subsequent reverse transcription served as the template for sequencing. The method was immunoSEQ multiplex PCR; TCRdb's version includes in-frame clones alone and lacks a portion of them. Of some 210,000 clones in the sample, around three fifths are singletons; the top ten hold 0.45%. The sample consisted of CD4+ T cells sorted from blood, taken at week 0. The source is a human donor with alopecia areata.

In its sample, this clone was seen a few times. The V call is TRBV29-1, the J call TRBJ1-2, with 7 bases identical to TRBD1. Germline V gene data show CDR1 as SQVTM and CDR2 as ANQGSEA. J lost 5 bases, V lost 3 bases, and 12 bases had no gene match. CDR3 length equals 15 residues. DNA for the CDR3: TGCAGCGTTGAGGGGGGACAGTCCTTACCTTATGGCTACACCTTC. It yields the protein CSVEGGQSLPYGYTF.

The chain carries TRBV7-3 and TRBJ2-6; D is perhaps TRBD2 (5 bases). V gave up 2 bases and J gave up 5 bases, with 10 bases separating them. Germline CDR1 is SGHTA and CDR2 is FQGTGA. This CDR3 region has 15 residues. CDR3 DNA sequence: TGTGCCAGCAGCTTATCGGGCGGGTGGGCCAACGTCCTGACTTTC. It encodes CASSLSGGWANVLTF.

This chain links TRBV5-1 with TRBJ2-1, with a possible D match to TRBD1 (6 bases). This CDR3 has 17 amino acids. CDR1 is SGHRS and CDR2 is YFSETQ in the germline V gene. Trimming shortened V by 2 bases and J by 2 bases, and 17 bases separated the two germline ends. For the CDR3, the DNA is TGCGCCAGCAGCTTAACCGGACAGAAGGGAGCCTACAATGAGCAGTTCTTC. As protein: CASSLTGQKGAYNEQFF.

V and J are TRBV27 and TRBJ2-2, with 9 bases aligning to TRBD1. The CDR3 contains 16 residues. Germline CDR1 and CDR2: MNHEY and SMNVEV (reference sequence). V gave up 7 bases and J gave up 6 bases; unmatched junction bases: 12. The chain's CDR3 is CASMSYRGRVAGELFF. The CDR3 nucleotides are TGTGCCAGCATGAGCTACAGGGGGCGAGTGGCCGGGGAGCTGTTTTTT.

V usage is TRBV29-1 and J usage is TRBJ2-7; 9 bases line up with TRBD1. The CDR3 consists of 11 residues. V lost 5 bases, J lost 9 bases, and 5 bases stayed unmatched. The V gene's germline CDR1 is SQVTM and CDR2 ANQGSEA. In DNA form, the CDR3 reads TGCAGCGTTCGGACAGGGGAGGTGCAGTACTTC. Its protein product is CSVRTGEVQYF.

V is TRBV4-2 and J is TRBJ2-5; D is ambiguous. Between the trimmed V and J ends, which lost 6 bases and 2 bases, there was a span of 16 bases. Germline V CDR1 and CDR2: LGHNA, YNFKEQ. The CDR3 contains 15 residues. This chain's CDR3 is CASSHSLMGQETQYF. CDR3 sequence (DNA): TGTGCCAGCAGTCACTCACTGATGGGACAAGAGACCCAGTACTTC.

The gene calls are TRBV25-1 and TRBJ1-2; no definite D call. CDR3 length: 13 residues. V was pared by 6 bases and J by 8 bases, with 16 bases between. CDR1 MGHDK and CDR2 SYGVNS come from the germline V gene. CDR3 coding DNA: TGTGCCAGCAGCCTCGACGGGCGCGTGGGCTACACCTTC. It codes for CASSLDGRVGYTF.

As concerns this clone: A much bigger clone sits one base away, suggesting this may be a read error. Distinct nucleotide sequences in the sample also encode this CDR3. The V gene is TRBV9, the J gene TRBJ2-2; D is unclear. V was shortened by 0 bases and J by 6 bases, with 3 bases between the two germline ends. Germline CDR1 reads SGDLS; CDR2 reads YYNGEE. This CDR3 is 12 amino acids long. The CDR3 nucleotides read TGTGCCAGCAGCGTAGGTCCCGGGGAGCTGTTTTTT. Translated: CASSVGPGELFF.

This chain links TRBV30 with TRBJ1-5; 7 nucleotides align to TRBD1. Germline V gives CDR1 GTSNPN, CDR2 SVGIG (reference sequence). V trimming: 3 bases; J trimming: 5 bases; junction bases outside the gene matches: 7. This CDR3 is 14 amino acids long. The CDR3 DNA is TGTGCCTGGAGCTTAAGCAGGGGGGATCAGCCCCAGCATTTT. Translated: CAWSLSRGDQPQHF.

This clone was found once. This chain joins TRBV7-2 and TRBJ2-7; D may be TRBD1 or TRBD2 (5 bases each). Germline lookup yields CDR1 SGHTA and CDR2 FQGNSA. The length of the CDR3 is 18 residues. Trimming took 1 base from V and 3 from J, leaving 22 bases between them. CDR3 sequence (DNA): TGTGCCAGCAGCTTAGAGGGGCCAGGAGGAGCTCTCCACTACGAGCAGTACTTC. It encodes CASSLEGPGGALHYEQYF.

In its sample, this clone was seen once. V gene TRBV2 combines with J gene TRBJ1-1; D remains ambiguous. V lost 1 base and J lost 5, with 5 bases in between. Germline V lookup: CDR1 SNHLY, CDR2 FYNNEI. This CDR3 region has 12 residues. The CDR3 sequence: CASSEDDTEAFF. CDR3 DNA sequence: TGTGCCAGCAGTGAAGATGATACTGAAGCTTTCTTT. Combining the CDR3 with reference TRBV2 and TRBJ1-1 gives the whole variable domain EPEVTQTPSHQVTQMGQEVILRCVPISNHLYFYWYRQILGQKVEFLVSFYNNEISEKSEIFDDQFSVERPDGSNFTLKIRSTKLEDSAMYFCASSEDDTEAFFGQGTRLTVV.

The J gene is TRBJ2-5, the V gene TRBV4-1; TRBD2 matches at 12 bases. Looked up from germline, CDR1 is MGHRA and CDR2 is YSYEKL. V lost 4 bases to trimming and J lost 10 bases; unmatched junction nucleotides: 13. The CDR3 consists of 16 residues. The CDR3 region has the DNA TGCGCCAGCAGCCCTAGGACTAGCGGGGCCCCCGGGGGCCAGTACTTC. It is translated as CASSPRTSGAPGGQYF.

This rearrangement joins TRBV5-1 to TRBJ1-2, with 9 bases matching TRBD1. The CDR3 sequence is 17 residues long. After removal of 3 bases from V and 0 bases from J, the junction contained 9 bases not matched to a gene. Germline V gives CDR1 SGHRS, CDR2 YFSETQ. The DNA for the CDR3 is TGCGCCAGCAGCTCAGGACAGGGGCGTCCCTCTAACTATGGCTACACCTTC. Translated, it gives CASSSGQGRPSNYGYTF.

Only one count was recorded for this clone. The chain links TRBV5-1 to TRBJ2-7; the match to TRBD2 covers 9 bases. The CDR3 length is 15 residues. J lost 9 bases, V lost 4 bases, and 14 bases had no gene match. Per germline, CDR1 SGHRS and CDR2 YFSETQ. CDR3 coding DNA: TGCGCCAGCAGCCAGGAGCGGGAGGCCCCCGGGGGGCAGTACTTC. Translation: CASSQEREAPGGQYF.

Written as DNA, the CDR3 is TGTGCCAGCAGCTTAGGGGGTACTAGCACAGATACGCAGTATTTT. It yields the protein CASSLGGTSTDTQYF. The chain has TRBV7-2 and TRBJ2-3; no reliable D call. V was pared by 1 base and J by 0 bases, with 8 bases between. This CDR3 has 15 amino acids. Germline V lookup: CDR1 SGHTA, CDR2 FQGNSA. Combining the CDR3 with reference TRBV7-2 and TRBJ2-3 gives the whole variable domain GAGVSQSPSNKVTEKGKDVELRCDPISGHTALYWYRQSLGQGLEFLIYFQGNSAPDKSGLPSDRFSAERTGGSVSTLTIQRTQQEDSAVYLCASSLGGTSTDTQYFGPGTRLTVL.

The CDR3, as DNA: TGTGCCAGCAGCTGGGTGACGGGAGGTCGCGATGAGCAGTTCTTC. As protein: CASSWVTGGRDEQFF. The V call is TRBV7-9, the J call TRBJ2-1; 7 bases are a match to TRBD2. With V trimmed by 4 bases and J by 8 bases, 11 bases remained unmatched. CDR1 and CDR2 from the germline V gene are SEHNR and FQNEAQ (reference sequence). The length of the CDR3 is 15 residues.

The chain joins TRBV11-2 to TRBJ2-7; no clear D. The CDR3 totals 13 residues. Germline loops: CDR1 SGHAT, CDR2 FQNNGV. V lost 5 bases and J lost 1, with 9 bases in between. The CDR3 region has the DNA TGTGCCAGCAGCAAAACGGAGTCCTACGAGCAGTACTTC. Encoded protein: CASSKTESYEQYF.

The sample holds a few counts of this clone. The rearrangement uses TRBV27 and TRBJ1-1; weak D call: TRBD1 (5 bases). V was pared by 6 bases and J by 4 bases, with 24 bases between. Per germline, CDR1 MNHEY and CDR2 SMNVEV (reference sequence). This CDR3 has 17 amino acids. The CDR3, as DNA: TGTGCCAGCAGCCCCCTCGCGGCTGTGGGCAGGGCCACTGAAGCTTTCTTT. Its protein product is CASSPLAAVGRATEAFF.

This chain connects TRBV5-1 to TRBJ2-7; 10 positions match TRBD2. V dropped 2 bases and J dropped 4; count of bases not matched to a gene: 15. CDR1 is SGHRS, CDR2 YFSETQ, per germline. This CDR3 is 18 amino acids long. The CDR3 region has the DNA TGCGCCAGCAGCTTATATCTCGGAGCGGGAGGGCTGCCGTACGAGCAGTACTTC. Protein sequence: CASSLYLGAGGLPYEQYF.

This chain uses TRBV30 with TRBJ2-2; D might be TRBD1 (6 bases). This CDR3 has 15 residues. Trimming removed 3 bases at V and 8 bases at J, with 19 bases between. The germline CDR1 and CDR2 sequences are GTSNPN and SVGIG (reference sequence). The CDR3 nucleotides read TGTGCCTGGAGCCCCCGGAAGGGGGTGGCTGGGGAGCTGTTTTTT. This sequence encodes CAWSPRKGVAGELFF.

This clone has just a few counts. In the same sample, other DNA sequences code for this CDR3. The rearrangement joins TRBV5-1 to TRBJ2-2, with D possibly TRBD1 on 5 matching bases. The CDR3 is 16 residues long. V lost 0 bases and J 0 bases, leaving 9 bases between the germline ends. Germline CDR1 is SGHRS and CDR2 is YFSETQ. The CDR3 is CASSLGQGANTGELFF. CDR3 sequence (DNA): TGCGCCAGCAGCTTGGGTCAGGGCGCGAACACCGGGGAGCTGTTTTTT.

The V call is TRBV5-1, the J call TRBJ2-7, with D possibly being TRBD1 (5 bases). V lost 4 bases and J lost 0, with 11 bases in between. The germline gives CDR1 SGHRS, CDR2 YFSETQ. The CDR3 has 14 residues. The chain's CDR3 is CASSDSGYSYEQYF. The CDR3 DNA follows: TGCGCCAGCAGCGACTCAGGGTACTCCTACGAGCAGTACTTC.

The genes are TRBV5-6 and TRBJ2-7; D remains ambiguous. The V gene's germline CDR1 is SGHDT and CDR2 YYEEEE. The CDR3 extends over 15 amino acids. V lost 1 base, J lost 0 bases, and 11 bases lay in between. For the CDR3, the DNA is TGTGCCAGCAGCTTGATCGAGCTTAGCTCCTACGAGCAGTACTTC. This codes for CASSLIELSSYEQYF.

This clone appeared a single time. The rearrangement links TRBV4-2 to TRBJ2-2, with D uncertain. CDR3 length: 17 residues. V gave up 0 bases and J gave up 1 base, with 12 bases separating them. Germline-derived CDR1 and CDR2 are LGHNA and YNFKEQ. The DNA for the CDR3 is TGTGCCAGCAGCCAAGACTTGTCCCGACAGAACACCGGGGAGCTGTTTTTT. Translating it yields CASSQDLSRQNTGELFF.

The rearrangement links TRBV2 to TRBJ2-3, with D uncertain. Looked up from germline, CDR1 is SNHLY and CDR2 is FYNNEI. V lost 10 bases and J lost 0, with 23 bases in between. This CDR3 has 17 residues. DNA for the CDR3: TGTGCCACTCCGCCCCGGCGCGGCCCCACTAGCACAGATACGCAGTATTTT. The encoded protein is CATPPRRGPTSTDTQYF.

This chain connects TRBV7-9 to TRBJ2-3; maybe TRBD2 (6 bases). The CDR3 is 16 amino acids. CDR1 is SEHNR and CDR2 is FQNEAQ in the germline V gene (reference sequence). Trimming cost V 1 base and J 4 bases, with 15 bases left between them. The CDR3 DNA sequence: TGTGCCAGCAGCTTAGGAGGATGGAGGGATCCAGATACGCAGTATTTT. It yields the protein CASSLGGWRDPDTQYF.

This clone was detected only a few times. The gene calls are TRBV29-1 and TRBJ2-7, with 11 nucleotides matching TRBD2. V gave up 4 bases and J gave up 0 bases; unmatched junction bases: 5. The CDR3 is made up of 15 amino acids. CDR1 and CDR2 from the germline V gene are SQVTM and ANQGSEA. CDR3 DNA sequence: TGCAGCGTTGCAAGACTAGCGGGGATCTCCTACGAGCAGTACTTC. Translating gives CSVARLAGISYEQYF.

The rearrangement joins TRBV6-1 to TRBJ2-5; 10 positions agree with TRBD2. The CDR3 is 14 amino acids. Per the germline V gene, CDR1 is MNHNS and CDR2 is SASEGT. The V segment lost 6 bases and the J segment 4 bases; nucleotides outside the gene matches: 5. The CDR3 DNA sequence: TGTGCCAGCAGCGAGGGACTAGCGTCAGAGACCCAGTACTTC. It specifies CASSEGLASETQYF.

This clone occurred once. The chain uses TRBV30 and TRBJ1-1; possible D gene TRBD1, 6 bases. The CDR3 length is 11 residues. Germline V gene lookup returns CDR1 GTSNPN and CDR2 SVGIG (reference sequence). The ends were cut back, 3 bases at V and 8 bases at J, with 10 bases in the middle. CDR3 nucleotides: TGTGCCTGGAGCCCGGGGACAGAAGCTTTCTTT. Translated, it gives CAWSPGTEAFF.

CDR3 nucleotide sequence: TGCGCCAGCAGCTTGGGGACGAGCTCCTATAATTCACCCCTCCACTTT. Translating it yields CASSLGTSSYNSPLHF. The chain carries TRBV5-1 and TRBJ1-6; D gene uncertain. Between the trimmed V and J ends, which lost 0 bases and 0 bases, there was a span of 7 bases. This CDR3 has 16 residues. The germline CDR1 and CDR2 sequences are SGHRS and YFSETQ.